The 13 T cell receptor beta chains below come from one sample, sequenced in a study of cytomegalovirus exposure and HLA in healthy donors. Primers for the PCR totalled 60 Vbeta and 13 Jbeta. The assay was immunoSEQ multiplex PCR, and TCRdb's table has in-frame clones only and misses some. Of 170,000 or so clones in the sample, approximately 78% were seen once. Material: PBMCs. The origin of the receptors is a woman between 45 and 65 years old in good health and CMV-seropositive.

The chain carries TRBV7-9 and TRBJ1-5; tentative D call: TRBD1 (5 bases). V was clipped by 1 base and J by 4 bases, with 8 bases between them. From germline, CDR1 is SEHNR and CDR2 FQNEAQ (reference sequence). The CDR3 length is 14 residues. CDR3 in DNA: TGTGCCAGCAGCTTAGGACAGCCAAATCAGCCCCAGCATTTT. It yields the protein CASSLGQPNQPQHF.

This rearrangement joins TRBV13 to TRBJ2-7; 7 bases match TRBD1. CDR1 is PRHDT, CDR2 FYEKMQ, per germline (reference sequence). The CDR3 totals 13 residues. Trimming took 4 bases from V and 5 from J; bases not matched to a gene: 5. The CDR3 protein is CASSSATGDEQYF. In DNA, the CDR3 is TGTGCCAGCAGCTCTGCAACAGGGGACGAGCAGTACTTC.

To note about this clone: The identical CDR3 is also encoded by other nucleotide sequences in the sample. The V and J genes are TRBV27 and TRBJ2-1, with D unclear. V dropped 5 bases and J dropped 0 bases, with 17 bases sitting between them. Germline V gene data show CDR1 as MNHEY and CDR2 as SMNVEV (reference sequence). The CDR3 has 17 amino acids. CDR3 loop: CASSLEPVLSSYNEQFF. CDR3 DNA: TGTGCCAGCAGTCTCGAGCCGGTATTGAGCTCCTACAATGAGCAGTTCTTC.

The chain has TRBV9 and TRBJ1-6, with 10 nucleotides matching TRBD1. Germline assignment: CDR1 SGDLS and CDR2 YYNGEE. There are 16 residues in the CDR3. V shed 3 bases, J shed 10 bases, and the junction held 10 bases outside the gene matches. CDR3 bases: TGTGCCAGCAGCGGCCGGACCCGGGACAGGGGCTCACCCCTCCACTTT. Protein product: CASSGRTRDRGSPLHF.

This clone appeared a single time. CDR3 bases: TGTGCCAGCAGCTCAGGAGGGTCAGGAGAGACCCAGTACTTC. The encoded protein is CASSSGGSGETQYF. The V call is TRBV9, the J call TRBJ2-5; a weak D match, TRBD2 (6 bases). This CDR3 is built from 14 residues. Per the germline V gene, CDR1 is SGDLS and CDR2 is YYNGEE. V was pared by 4 bases and J by 4 bases, with 14 bases between.

V gene TRBV4-1 combines with J gene TRBJ1-1; 7 bases fit TRBD1. The CDR3 is 18 residues long. V shed 1 base, J shed 11 bases, and the junction held 22 bases outside the gene matches. Per the germline V gene, CDR1 is MGHRA and CDR2 is YSYEKL. The CDR3 is CASSQGWGDSHEHWGAFF. The CDR3, as DNA: TGCGCCAGCAGCCAAGGGTGGGGGGACAGCCATGAACACTGGGGGGCTTTCTTT.

The J gene is TRBJ1-6, the V gene TRBV5-4; the D gene is possibly TRBD1 (5 bases). Per the germline V gene, CDR1 is SGHNT and CDR2 is YYREEE (reference sequence). This CDR3 has 17 amino acids. Trimming stripped 1 base from V and 8 bases from J, with 19 bases between. The CDR3 DNA follows: TGTGCCAGCAGCTTGATGGTTGACAGTGAACTCCATTCACCCCTCCACTTT. Translation gives CASSLMVDSELHSPLHF.

The V and J genes are TRBV19 and TRBJ1-4; 7 positions match TRBD1. V shed 5 bases and J 7 bases; nucleotides not matched to a gene: 7. Germline CDR1 and CDR2: LNHDA and SQIVND (reference sequence). The CDR3 is 14 residues long. CDR3 nucleotide sequence: TGTGCCAGTAGTTACAGGGGAGGAGGTGAAAAACTGTTTTTT. Translating gives CASSYRGGGEKLFF.

The V and J genes are TRBV6-5 and TRBJ2-2, with TRBD2 identical over 10 bases. This CDR3 contains 16 residues. The V gene end was trimmed by 4 bases and the J gene end by 1 base; junction bases not matched to a gene: 3. Looked up from germline, CDR1 is MNHEY and CDR2 is SVGAGI. CDR3 region: CASSSSGGVNTGELFF. CDR3 nucleotides: TGTGCCAGCAGTTCCAGCGGGGGGGTGAACACCGGGGAGCTGTTTTTT.

The V and J genes are TRBV12-5 and TRBJ1-6; 7 nucleotides match TRBD1. J was trimmed by 7 bases and V by 0 bases; bases with no gene match: 0. CDR3 length equals 14 residues. Germline loops: CDR1 LGHNT, CDR2 FRNRAP. The DNA of the CDR3 is TGTGCTAGTGGTTTGGTACAGGGGAATTCACCCCTCCACTTT. It is translated as CASGLVQGNSPLHF.

This chain uses TRBV9 with TRBJ1-6; D not certain. Germline-derived CDR1 and CDR2 are SGDLS and YYNGEE. The CDR3 runs to 14 residues. Trimming shortened V by 0 bases and J by 10 bases, and 11 bases separated the two germline ends. CDR3 coding DNA: TGTGCCAGCAGCGTAGAGGGAGGGCTATCACCCCTCCACTTT. Its translation: CASSVEGGLSPLHF.

The chain carries TRBV13 and TRBJ2-3, with 9 bases identical to TRBD1. CDR3 length: 16 residues. V shed 2 bases, J shed 2 bases, and the junction held 5 bases outside the gene matches. Looked up from germline, CDR1 is PRHDT and CDR2 is FYEKMQ (reference sequence). CDR3 nucleotides: TGTGCCAGCAGCTTACCCGGGACAGGGACCACAGATACGCAGTATTTT. It encodes CASSLPGTGTTDTQYF.

The chain uses TRBV14 and TRBJ2-1; D not certain. Germline V gene data show CDR1 as SGHDN and CDR2 as FVKESK. Trimming took off 7 bases at V and 7 bases at J, with 20 bases between the two ends. The CDR3 covers 15 residues. The CDR3 DNA reads as TGTGCCAGCAACACTGGAGATTTAGGCGAAAATGAGCAGTTCTTC. The encoded protein is CASNTGDLGENEQFF.